Listed below are T cell receptor beta chains from one sample, sequenced in a study of blood T cell repertoires in COVID-19. The data were produced by immunoSEQ multiplex PCR, yet TCRdb's version contains in-frame clones alone and is incomplete. Seen here are about 190,000 clones, around four fifths observed once, and the top ten hold approximately 3%. Material: peripheral blood. The receptors come from a woman aged 80 or over with active or convalescent COVID-19. Each CDR3 is given with its conserved first and last residue. A D gene is named only where the DNA matches it firmly. Expanded clones are given a class, and other clones once, few, many or no size at all.

clone_size	d_call	v_call	j_call	cdr3_aa	cdr3_nt
.	.	TRBV28	TRBJ1-3	CASSDRQSGNTIYF	TGTGCCAGCAGTGATAGACAGTCTGGAAACACCATATATTTT
.	.	TRBV4-1	TRBJ2-5	CASSQGSSAETQYF	TGCGCCAGCAGCCAAGGTTCTAGCGCGGAGACCCAGTACTTC
.	.	TRBV14	TRBJ1-3	CASSPGRGPTNSGNTIYF	TGTGCCAGCAGCCCCGGGAGAGGGCCAACCAACTCTGGAAACACCATATATTTT
once	.	TRBV2	TRBJ1-2	CASSLPYGYTF	TGTGCCAGCAGCCTCCCCTATGGCTACACCTTC
.	.	TRBV24-1	TRBJ1-1	CATRGEMNTEAFF	TGTGCCACCAGAGGAGAGATGAACACTGAAGCTTTCTTT
.	.	TRBV6-1	TRBJ1-1	CASSEAGAHEAFF	TGTGCCAGCAGTGAAGCGGGGGCACATGAAGCTTTCTTT
.	TRBD1	TRBV7-2	TRBJ1-2	CASSRQTGDGYTF	TGTGCCAGCAGCCGGCAGACAGGGGATGGCTACACCTTC
.	TRBD2	TRBV2	TRBJ2-7	CASALGHGRGWLWQYF	TGTGCCAGCGCCCTGGGCCACGGGAGGGGGTGGTTATGGCAGTACTTC
.	.	TRBV28	TRBJ1-6	CASSTFVQYNSPLHF	TGTGCCAGCAGTACCTTTGTACAGTATAATTCACCCCTCCACTTT
.	.	TRBV7-9	TRBJ2-1	CASSTWSLVDEQFF	TGTGCCAGCAGTACATGGTCGCTAGTCGATGAGCAGTTCTTC
.	.	TRBV7-6	TRBJ1-6	CASSYGGSYNSPLHF	TGTGCCAGCAGCTACGGGGGCTCCTATAATTCACCCCTCCACTTT
once	TRBD1	TRBV2	TRBJ1-1	CASSTGVNTEAFF	TGTGCCAGCAGTACAGGGGTGAACACTGAAGCTTTCTTT
.	TRBD1	TRBV3-1/TRBV3-2	TRBJ1-1	CASRGQGQNTEAFF	TGTGCCAGCAGGGGACAGGGACAGAACACTGAAGCTTTCTTT
.	TRBD1	TRBV5-5	TRBJ1-2	CASSLAGQGNYGYTF	TGTGCCAGCAGCTTGGCCGGACAGGGGAACTATGGCTACACCTTC
once	TRBD2	TRBV18	TRBJ2-1	CASSPKSGTSGGYYNEQFF	TGTGCCAGCTCACCGAAGTCCGGGACTAGCGGGGGATACTACAATGAGCAGTTCTTC
.	.	TRBV2	TRBJ1-4	CASSVANEKLFF	TGTGCCAGCAGTGTAGCTAATGAAAAACTGTTTTTT
.	.	TRBV15	TRBJ2-1	CATSIQGSSYNEQFF	TGTGCCACCAGCATCCAGGGGAGCTCCTACAATGAGCAGTTCTTC
few	TRBD2	TRBV20-1	TRBJ2-3	CSASAGTSGGKTDTQYF	TGCAGTGCTAGTGCTGGGACTAGCGGGGGGAAGACAGATACGCAGTATTTT
.	.	TRBV20-1	TRBJ2-5	CSATVQETQYF	TGCAGTGCGACAGTCCAAGAGACCCAGTACTTC
.	.	TRBV7-9	TRBJ1-1	CASSLNLQDGTFF	TGTGCCAGCAGCTTGAACCTCCAGGACGGGACTTTCTTT
.	TRBD1	TRBV28	TRBJ1-3	CASTPQTGGNTIYF	TGTGCCAGCACACCCCAGACAGGGGGAAACACCATATATTTT
.	TRBD1	TRBV6-5	TRBJ1-4	CASSRTGADEKLFF	TGTGCCAGCAGCCGGACAGGGGCAGACGAAAAACTGTTTTTT
.	.	TRBV6-6	TRBJ1-2	CASSYAFLPYTF	TGTGCCAGCAGTTACGCGTTCCTACCCTACACCTTC
.	.	TRBV21-1	TRBJ1-5	CASSAPGKRQPQHF	TGTGCCAGCAGCGCCCCAGGTAAAAGACAGCCCCAGCATTTT
.	.	TRBV6-5	TRBJ2-2	CASSYSRTPGAGELFF	TGTGCCAGCAGTTACTCGAGAACGCCAGGGGCCGGGGAGCTGTTTTTT